Listed below are T cell receptor beta chains from one sample, sequenced in a study of cytomegalovirus exposure and HLA in healthy donors. TCRdb's table, derived via immunoSEQ multiplex PCR, lists solely in-frame clones and lacks some. The sample consists of some 120,000 clones, 77% of them appearing once. What was sequenced was PBMCs. The receptors originated from a woman in her 40s in good health and CMV-seropositive. The CDR3 runs from the conserved cysteine through the conserved F or W. D genes are given only for firm matches. Not all rows give a size; the values are once, few, many and, for expanded clones, a class.

CDR3nt | CDR3aa | d_gene | j_gene | abundance | v_gene
TGTGCCAGTAGTAACCGCCCTGGCACCGCTAACTATGGCTACACCTTC | CASSNRPGTANYGYTF | - | TRBJ1-2 | - | TRBV19
TGTGCCAGCAGGAGTCATTTACAGGGTTTTCAGCCCCAGCATTTT | CASRSHLQGFQPQHF | - | TRBJ1-5 | - | TRBV28
TGTGCCAGCCAATTAGAAGCGGGAGGTTTGGGATACTTC | CASQLEAGGLGYF | TRBD2 | TRBJ2-7 | - | TRBV7-8
TGTGCCAGCAGCCAGCAGGGACAGCGGGGGTATGGCTACACCTTC | CASSQQGQRGYGYTF | TRBD1 | TRBJ1-2 | few | TRBV6-1
TGTGCCAGCAGACTCCGGGAGGAGCAGTACTTC | CASRLREEQYF | - | TRBJ2-7 | - | TRBV6-6
TGTGCCAGTAGTATTCCGGGACAGCCTGCAGGCTACACCTTC | CASSIPGQPAGYTF | TRBD1 | TRBJ1-2 | - | TRBV19
TGCAGCTTCCGGGACAGGGGACATACAGATACGCAGTATTTT | CSFRDRGHTDTQYF | TRBD1 | TRBJ2-3 | - | TRBV29-1
TGTGCCTGGAGTGGGAGCGGGAGTTGGTATGAGCAGTTCTTC | CAWSGSGSWYEQFF | TRBD2 | TRBJ2-1 | - | TRBV30
TGTGCCAGCAGTGAATTGGGGGGCACCGGGGAGCTGTTTTTT | CASSELGGTGELFF | - | TRBJ2-2 | - | TRBV25-1
TGTGCCAGCAGCTTAGGGGACAGGAATTCACCCCTCCACTTT | CASSLGDRNSPLHF | TRBD1 | TRBJ1-6 | - | TRBV5-6
TGTGCCAGCAGTGAATTACCCGGTGGGCCCGGGGAGCTGTTTTTT | CASSELPGGPGELFF | - | TRBJ2-2 | - | TRBV25-1
TGTGCCAGTAGTTACAGGGGAGACTATGGCTACACCTTC | CASSYRGDYGYTF | TRBD1 | TRBJ1-2 | - | TRBV19
TGCGCCAGCAGCTTGAGTTGGGGACAGGGGATGAACTATGGCTACACCTTC | CASSLSWGQGMNYGYTF | TRBD1 | TRBJ1-2 | few | TRBV5-1
TGCAGCGTTGAAAAGCGGGAGGCGGTGAACGAGCAGTACTTC | CSVEKREAVNEQYF | TRBD2 | TRBJ2-7 | - | TRBV29-1
TGTGCCAGCAGTGCTGCCTACGAGCAGTACTTC | CASSAAYEQYF | - | TRBJ2-7 | - | TRBV2
TGCGCCAGCAGCCTGTGGACAGGGGGCGACTATGGCTACACCTTC | CASSLWTGGDYGYTF | TRBD1 | TRBJ1-2 | - | TRBV5-1
TGTGCCAGCAGTGATGGTTCAGGGGGCGCACGATACGAGCAGTACTTC | CASSDGSGGARYEQYF | TRBD1 | TRBJ2-7 | - | TRBV2
TGTGCCAGCAGTTACTCGAGACTAGATGTCAATGAGCAGTTCTTC | CASSYSRLDVNEQFF | - | TRBJ2-1 | - | TRBV6-5
TGTGCCAGCAGTTACCTTTTAAGGACAGCTAATGAAAAACTGTTTTTT | CASSYLLRTANEKLFF | - | TRBJ1-4 | - | TRBV6-5
TGTGCCAGCAGTATGTCGTTCAACACCGGGGAGCTGTTTTTT | CASSMSFNTGELFF | - | TRBJ2-2 | - | TRBV6-6
TGTGCCAGCTCACCGAGGACAGGGAAAGAGACCCAGTACTTC | CASSPRTGKETQYF | TRBD1 | TRBJ2-5 | - | TRBV18
TGTGCCAGCAGTTGGACAAGCACAGATACGCAGTATTTT | CASSWTSTDTQYF | - | TRBJ2-3 | few | TRBV2
TGTGCCAGCACCGAGACAGGGGGCGGCTACGAGCAGTACTTC | CASTETGGGYEQYF | TRBD1 | TRBJ2-7 | - | TRBV7-8
TGTGCCAGCACACCCCTAGGGAGGAGCTCCTACAATGAGCAGTTCTTC | CASTPLGRSSYNEQFF | - | TRBJ2-1 | - | TRBV28
TGTGCCTGGAGAGCACCGCTGAACACCGGGGAGCTGTTTTTT | CAWRAPLNTGELFF | - | TRBJ2-2 | - | TRBV30
TGTGCCAGCAGTCAGGACAGGGGCAATCAGCCCCAGCATTTT | CASSQDRGNQPQHF | TRBD1 | TRBJ1-5 | few | TRBV2
TGTGCCAGCAGCTTACCAGATCGCTACGAGCAGTACTTC | CASSLPDRYEQYF | - | TRBJ2-7 | - | TRBV5-4
TGTGCCAGCAGCTCGGGACAGTATAGCAATCAGCCCCAGCATTTT | CASSSGQYSNQPQHF | TRBD1 | TRBJ1-5 | - | TRBV7-8
TGTGCCAGCAGGGGACAGGGTTTGTTTCAGCCCCAGCATTTT | CASRGQGLFQPQHF | TRBD1 | TRBJ1-5 | - | TRBV25-1
TGCGCCAGCAGCCAAAAGACGACAGGGAACTATGGCTACACCTTC | CASSQKTTGNYGYTF | TRBD1 | TRBJ1-2 | - | TRBV4-1
TGCAGCGTTTCCCGGACTAGCGGGAGTTGGGGGACGGGTAATGAGCAGTTCTTC | CSVSRTSGSWGTGNEQFF | TRBD2 | TRBJ2-1 | - | TRBV29-1
TGCGCCAGCAGCTTGGATTTCGGGACACCTTACAATGAGCAGTTCTTC | CASSLDFGTPYNEQFF | - | TRBJ2-1 | - | TRBV5-1
TGTGCCAGCAGTCGGGGAAACGGCTACACCTTC | CASSRGNGYTF | - | TRBJ1-2 | - | TRBV27
TGTGCCAGTAGTACAGGGGGCAGGAGCAATCAGCCCCAGCATTTT | CASSTGGRSNQPQHF | TRBD1 | TRBJ1-5 | - | TRBV19
TGTGCCAGCAGCCCCGGGGCAGGGGCTAATGAAAAACTGTTTTTT | CASSPGAGANEKLFF | - | TRBJ1-4 | - | TRBV9
TGTGCCAGCAGTGGGGCTAGCGGGAGGAACGAGCAGTACTTC | CASSGASGRNEQYF | TRBD2 | TRBJ2-7 | once | TRBV2
TGTGCCAGCAGTTCATTGACAGCCTCCTACGAGCAGTACTTC | CASSSLTASYEQYF | - | TRBJ2-7 | - | TRBV6-5
TGTGCCAGCAGCCATGGAGGTGGGGGGCAAGAGACCCAGTACTTC | CASSHGGGGQETQYF | - | TRBJ2-5 | - | TRBV14
TGTGCCAGCAGCCTCTTACAGACAGCGTCTGGGGCCAACGTCCTGACTTTC | CASSLLQTASGANVLTF | - | TRBJ2-6 | - | TRBV5-6
TGTGCCAGCAGCTCTAGACAGCGGGGGAATCCTGAAGCTTTCTTT | CASSSRQRGNPEAFF | - | TRBJ1-1 | - | TRBV7-9
TGTGCCAGCAGCCAGGGACACCCTAGCACAGATACGCAGTATTTT | CASSQGHPSTDTQYF | - | TRBJ2-3 | - | TRBV7-9
TGTGCCAGCAGCTTACAGAATTCCTACGAGCAGTACTTC | CASSLQNSYEQYF | - | TRBJ2-7 | - | TRBV5-4
TGCGCCAGCAGCCCCCGGGGAGGGAACCATGGCTACACCTTC | CASSPRGGNHGYTF | - | TRBJ1-2 | once | TRBV4-1
TGCGCCAGCAGCCAAGGGAGGGCTAGCGGGCCCCGGGGGGCCAAAAACATTCAGTACTTC | CASSQGRASGPRGAKNIQYF | TRBD2 | TRBJ2-4 | - | TRBV4-1